This passage covers 32 T cell receptor beta chains from one sample sequenced in a study of shared clonotypes between healthy human individuals. Profiling relied on immunoSEQ multiplex PCR, and the TCRdb table lists in-frame clones only, not all of them. The sample has some 2,500,000 clones; 93% are singletons. Input material: naive CD4+ T cells from PBMCs. Noted subset: CD45RA+ positively selected. All receptors derive from a man younger than 35 in good health. Some clones in this sample may be carry-over from other donors' samples.

V is TRBV6-4 and J is TRBJ2-1, with D perhaps assigned TRBD1 or TRBD2 (5 bases each). The ends were cut back, 3 bases at V and 10 bases at J, with 13 bases in the middle. CDR3 length: 13 residues. Germline V CDR1 and CDR2: MRHNA, SNTAGT. CDR3 protein: CASSERGYGEQFF. CDR3 bases: TGTGCCAGCAGTGAGAGGGGATACGGGGAGCAGTTCTTC.

The chain is built from TRBV10-3 and TRBJ1-1, with D possibly being TRBD1 (6 bases). V shed 4 bases and J shed 1 base, with 16 bases lying between them. CDR3 length equals 16 residues. CDR1 ENHRY and CDR2 SYGVKD come from the germline V gene. The CDR3 here is CAISGADTGPNTEAFF. The CDR3 DNA reads as TGTGCCATCAGTGGGGCCGATACAGGGCCGAACACTGAAGCTTTCTTT.

The rearrangement links TRBV28 to TRBJ2-7; D not resolved. V was pared by 6 bases and J by 0 bases, with 12 bases between. CDR3 length equals 14 residues. Germline V gene data show CDR1 as MDHEN and CDR2 as SYDVKM. In DNA form, the CDR3 reads TGTGCCAGCAGCCAACCACTGAGCTCCTACGAGCAGTACTTC. This translates into CASSQPLSSYEQYF.

V and J are TRBV9 and TRBJ1-4, with D unresolved. V was clipped by 0 bases and J by 6 bases, with 6 bases between them. Germline V gene sequence: CDR1 SGDLS, CDR2 YYNGEE. The CDR3 is made up of 13 amino acids. CDR3 DNA: TGTGCCAGCAGCGTAGCCAGTGATGAAAAACTGTTTTTT. Its protein is CASSVASDEKLFF.

The chain carries TRBV6-5 and TRBJ1-1, with D perhaps matching TRBD1 (6 bases). Trimming pared 2 bases from V and 4 bases from J, leaving 14 bases between. This CDR3 has 15 amino acids. Germline values: CDR1 MNHEY, CDR2 SVGAGI. In nucleotides, the CDR3 is TGTGCCAGCAGTTACGGCGGACAGAGAGCCACTGAAGCTTTCTTT. It encodes CASSYGGQRATEAFF.

The chain combines TRBV28 with TRBJ2-6; 9 bases line up with TRBD1. The V and J ends lost 5 bases and 1 base, in that order; junction bases with no gene match: 6. The CDR3 has 17 amino acids. CDR1 is MDHEN, CDR2 SYDVKM, per germline. CDR3 bases: TGTGCCAGCAGTGGCCGGGACAGGGAGTCTGGGGCCAACGTCCTGACTTTC. Its protein product is CASSGRDRESGANVLTF.

The V gene is TRBV10-1, the J gene TRBJ2-5; D not resolved. CDR3 length: 13 amino acids. Deletions cut 6 bases from V and 7 bases from J, with 15 bases between. Germline CDR1 reads WNHNN; CDR2 reads SYGVQD (reference sequence). The CDR3 here is CASSGDPPSTQYF. In DNA form, the CDR3 reads TGCGCCAGCAGCGGCGACCCACCGTCGACCCAGTACTTC.

V and J are TRBV28 and TRBJ2-7; D tentatively reads TRBD1 or TRBD2 (5 bases each). The CDR3 is 15 residues long. Germline V CDR1 and CDR2: MDHEN, SYDVKM. V lost 6 bases to trimming and J lost 5 bases, with 20 bases between them. CDR3 loop: CASSTRGKGSDEQYF. For the CDR3, the DNA is TGTGCCAGCAGCACTCGGGGCAAGGGATCCGACGAGCAGTACTTC.

The CDR3 here is CASSVEAGLNYGYTF. CDR3 sequence (DNA): TGTGCCAGCTCAGTTGAGGCAGGATTAAACTATGGCTACACCTTC. The V gene is TRBV18, the J gene TRBJ1-2; no definite D call. Germline V gene data show CDR1 as KGHSH and CDR2 as LQKENI. The ends were cut back, 5 bases at V and 2 bases at J, with 15 bases in the middle. The CDR3 has 15 residues.

The chain carries TRBV7-5 and TRBJ2-1; whether TRBD2, the table's D call, matches the DNA was not checked. TRBV7-5 represents a pseudogene. The CDR3 spans 17 residues. The CDR3 coding sequence is TGTGCCAGAAGCTTCAGTAGCGGGAGGGCCGAATGGCATGAGCAGTTCTTC. This gives the protein CARSFSSGRAEWHEQFF.

J is TRBJ1-2 and V is TRBV5-1; 10 bases are shared with TRBD1. The V segment lost 4 bases and the J segment 5 bases; nucleotides outside the gene matches: 8. Germline V gene sequence: CDR1 SGHRS, CDR2 YFSETQ. This CDR3 region has 15 residues. In DNA form, the CDR3 reads TGCGCCAGCAGCAGGGGACAGGGGATTTTGTATGGCTACACCTTC. Encoded protein: CASSRGQGILYGYTF.

The rearrangement joins TRBV2 to TRBJ2-6; weak D call: TRBD1 (6 bases). CDR1 and CDR2 (germline): SNHLY, FYNNEI. V lost 7 bases and J 3 bases, leaving 19 bases between the germline ends. This CDR3 comprises 17 residues. The CDR3 is CASTGTGNAFGANVLTF. The CDR3 nucleotides are TGTGCCAGCACAGGTACAGGGAACGCGTTTGGGGCCAACGTCCTGACTTTC.

A note on this clone: Other DNA sequences in the sample encode the same CDR3. The genes are TRBV6-5 and TRBJ1-2; tentative D call: TRBD1 (5 bases). CDR1 is MNHEY and CDR2 is SVGAGI in the germline V gene. V was clipped by 0 bases and J by 8 bases, with 10 bases between them. This CDR3 spans 13 amino acids. CDR3 amino acids: CASSYSAGGGYTF. CDR3 coding DNA: TGTGCCAGCAGTTACTCAGCCGGGGGGGGCTACACCTTC.

The J gene is TRBJ1-2, the V gene TRBV30, with TRBD1 as a possible D gene (5 bases). V was clipped by 3 bases and J by 4 bases, with 9 bases between them. CDR1 is GTSNPN, CDR2 SVGIG, per germline (reference sequence). The CDR3 is 12 residues long. CDR3 sequence reads: CAWRGEPYGYTF. In DNA form, the CDR3 reads TGTGCCTGGAGGGGGGAGCCCTATGGCTACACCTTC.

This chain connects TRBV4-3 to TRBJ2-1, with TRBD2 as a possible D gene (5 bases). V lost 1 base and J lost 5, with 15 bases in between. Germline assignment: CDR1 LGHNA and CDR2 YSLEER. The CDR3 is made up of 16 amino acids. CDR3 nucleotide sequence: TGCGCCAGCAGCCAAGGATCCAGCGAGAGGGACAATGAGCAGTTCTTC. Amino acid sequence: CASSQGSSERDNEQFF.

The J gene is TRBJ1-2, the V gene TRBV6-1, with D maybe TRBD1 (6 bases). Germline loops: CDR1 MNHNS, CDR2 SASEGT. The CDR3 is 13 residues long. V was trimmed by 2 bases and J by 5 bases, leaving 9 bases between them. This chain's CDR3 is CASSETRGYGYTF. CDR3 bases: TGTGCCAGCAGTGAAACAAGGGGGTATGGCTACACCTTC.

The V call is TRBV29-1, the J call TRBJ2-1, with 10 positions matching TRBD2. The CDR3 is 16 amino acids. Trimming cost V 7 bases and J 0 bases; bases outside gene matches: 9. Germline CDR1 and CDR2: SQVTM and ANQGSEA. The CDR3: CSGRTSGDSSYNEQFF. CDR3 sequence (DNA): TGCAGCGGAAGGACTAGCGGAGATAGCTCCTACAATGAGCAGTTCTTC.

Of note for this clone: The sample carries other DNA sequences with the same CDR3. The rearrangement uses TRBV28 and TRBJ1-1; no firm D call. Germline V lookup: CDR1 MDHEN, CDR2 SYDVKM. The V and J ends lost 2 bases and 0 bases respectively, with 4 bases between them. The CDR3 covers 13 residues. This chain's CDR3 is CASSLRMNTEAFF. The CDR3 bases are TGTGCCAGCAGTTTACGGATGAACACTGAAGCTTTCTTT.

The chain couples TRBV15 to TRBJ2-5, with a possible D match to TRBD2 (5 bases). V shed 5 bases and J shed 4 bases, with 8 bases lying between them. This CDR3 has 12 residues. Per the germline V gene, CDR1 is LNHNV and CDR2 is YYDKDF (reference sequence). CDR3 nucleotide sequence: TGTGCCACCAGCCCCGAGGGAGAGACCCAGTACTTC. Protein product: CATSPEGETQYF.

The chain links TRBV4-1 to TRBJ2-7; 8 bases agree with TRBD1. After removal of 1 base from V and 2 bases from J, the junction contained 4 bases not matched to a gene. There are 15 residues in the CDR3. The germline CDR1 and CDR2 sequences are MGHRA and YSYEKL. The CDR3 DNA follows: TGCGCCAGCAGCCAAGGTCGACAGGGGCCCTACGAGCAGTACTTC. Translating gives CASSQGRQGPYEQYF.

The genes are TRBV7-2 and TRBJ2-3; 9 bases line up with TRBD2. V was clipped by 3 bases and J by 6 bases; unmatched bases: 1. The CDR3 is made up of 13 amino acids. CDR1 and CDR2 (germline): SGHTA, FQGNSA. CDR3 nucleotide sequence: TGTGCCAGCAGCTTGAGCGGGGGGGATACGCAGTATTTT. This gives the protein CASSLSGGDTQYF.

V is TRBV28 and J is TRBJ2-1, with 10 bases aligning to TRBD2. This CDR3 spans 16 amino acids. CDR1 is MDHEN, CDR2 SYDVKM, per germline. V gave up 5 bases and J gave up 3 bases; unmatched junction bases: 7. This CDR3 is CASSPPIAGGYNEQFF. The CDR3 DNA reads TGTGCCAGCAGTCCCCCAATAGCGGGAGGCTACAATGAGCAGTTCTTC.

The gene calls are TRBV6-6 and TRBJ2-7; 7 bases match TRBD1. Germline V gene data show CDR1 as MNHNY and CDR2 as SVGAGI (reference sequence). This CDR3 has 14 amino acids. V lost 0 bases, J lost 4 bases, and 3 bases stayed unmatched. The DNA for the CDR3 is TGTGCCAGCAGTTACTCAACAGGGGCGTACGAGCAGTACTTC. It translates to CASSYSTGAYEQYF.

The chain recombines TRBV5-4 with TRBJ2-7; 14 bases agree with TRBD2. The CDR3 extends over 16 amino acids. Germline CDR1 reads SGHNT; CDR2 reads YYREEE (reference sequence). J was trimmed by 1 base and V by 0 bases; bases with no gene match: 0. In DNA form, the CDR3 reads TGTGCCAGCAGCTTGGGACTAGCGGGAGGGTCCTACGAGCAGTACTTC. Protein: CASSLGLAGGSYEQYF.

V usage is TRBV15 and J usage is TRBJ1-2, with TRBD1 as a possible D gene (5 bases). V was clipped by 9 bases and J by 0 bases, with 20 bases between them. Germline values: CDR1 LNHNV, CDR2 YYDKDF (reference sequence). CDR3 length equals 16 residues. Written as DNA, the CDR3 is TGTGCCACGGTTGAGAGGGCGACAGCAACTAACTATGGCTACACCTTC. As protein: CATVERATATNYGYTF.

On this clone: The sample contains more than one DNA sequence encoding this CDR3. The V gene is TRBV6-5, the J gene TRBJ2-5; D remains unclear. Looked up from germline, CDR1 is MNHEY and CDR2 is SVGAGI. CDR3 length equals 12 residues. The ends were cut back, 6 bases at V and 5 bases at J, with 10 bases in the middle. CDR3: CASSRLGETQYF. The CDR3 coding sequence is TGTGCCAGCAGCCGTCTGGGGGAGACCCAGTACTTC.

The J gene is TRBJ1-5, the V gene TRBV6-5; D possibly corresponds to TRBD1 (6 bases). The V end lost 5 bases, the J end lost 2 bases, and 13 bases lay between the germline ends. The CDR3 totals 15 residues. Germline V gene lookup returns CDR1 MNHEY and CDR2 SVGAGI. CDR3 in DNA: TGTGCCAGCAGTATGCAGGGGCTAGGCAATCAGCCCCAGCATTTT. Protein product: CASSMQGLGNQPQHF.

The rearrangement links TRBV19 to TRBJ1-3; unclear D gene. Germline CDR1 and CDR2: LNHDA and SQIVND (reference sequence). The V gene lost 6 bases and the J gene lost 0 bases, with 9 bases spanning the gap. The CDR3 runs 14 residues. The CDR3 region is CASRPYGSGNTIYF. In DNA form, the CDR3 reads TGTGCCAGTAGACCCTATGGCTCTGGAAACACCATATATTTT.

A note on this clone: Germline is not matched at one junction end, which may reflect a read error. This chain uses TRBV27 with TRBJ1-1; D remains unclear. Germline V gene lookup returns CDR1 MNHEY and CDR2 SMNVEV (reference sequence). The CDR3 sequence is 13 residues long. CDR3: CASSLSSSTEAFF. CDR3 coding DNA: TGTGCCAGCAGTCTATCGAGTAGCACTGAAGCTTTCTTT.

The chain couples TRBV5-4 to TRBJ1-1; tentatively, D is TRBD1 (5 bases). The CDR3 contains 14 residues. Trimming stripped 0 bases from V and 4 bases from J, with 10 bases between. CDR1 is SGHNT, CDR2 YYREEE, per germline (reference sequence). The CDR3 spells CASSLGGGGTEAFF. In DNA form, the CDR3 reads TGTGCCAGCAGCTTGGGCGGGGGGGGCACTGAAGCTTTCTTT.

This rearrangement joins TRBV6-5 to TRBJ2-5; no firm D call. The CDR3 length is 14 residues. The ends were cut back, 8 bases at V and 5 bases at J, with 18 bases in the middle. The germline V gene encodes CDR1 MNHEY and CDR2 SVGAGI. The CDR3 DNA is TGTGCCAGCTCTCCTCCGGGTACAAGGGAGACCCAGTACTTC. Its translation: CASSPPGTRETQYF.

The J gene is TRBJ1-5, the V gene TRBV6-4; D remains unclear. CDR3 length: 14 residues. Trimming pared 3 bases from V and 5 bases from J, leaving 11 bases between. The V gene's germline CDR1 is MRHNA and CDR2 SNTAGT. CDR3 protein: CASSECRGYQPQHF. CDR3 in DNA: TGTGCCAGCAGTGAATGTCGAGGATATCAGCCCCAGCATTTT.